The table lists the clone carrying this TCR beta chain with a count of one. The data were produced by immunoSEQ multiplex PCR, yet TCRdb's version contains in-frame clones alone and is incomplete. This sample has a few hundred thousand clones, with around 86% found just once. These data belong to a study of blood T cell repertoires in COVID-19. This clonotype was sampled from a woman in her 50s who had recovered from COVID-19. Sequenced sample: PBMCs or T cells enriched from blood (not recorded which).

The CDR3 bases are TGTGCCACCTCATCCGGTCATGGCTACACCTTC. Translated, it gives CATSSGHGYTF. The rearrangement joins TRBV19 to TRBJ1-2; D unresolved. Trimming pared 10 bases from V and 6 bases from J, leaving 12 bases between. The CDR3 has 11 residues. Germline CDR1 is LNHDA and CDR2 is SQIVND (reference sequence).